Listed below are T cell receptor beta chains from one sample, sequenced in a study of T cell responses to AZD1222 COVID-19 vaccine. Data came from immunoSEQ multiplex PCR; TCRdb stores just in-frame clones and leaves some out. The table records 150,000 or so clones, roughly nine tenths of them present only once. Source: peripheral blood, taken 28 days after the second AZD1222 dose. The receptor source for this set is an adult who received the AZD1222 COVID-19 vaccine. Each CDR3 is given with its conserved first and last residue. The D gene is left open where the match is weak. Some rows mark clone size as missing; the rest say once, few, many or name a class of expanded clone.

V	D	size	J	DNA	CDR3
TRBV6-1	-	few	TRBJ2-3	TGTGCCAGCAGTGAAAGGGGTAGGGACGAGGTAGATACGCAGTATTTT	CASSERGRDEVDTQYF
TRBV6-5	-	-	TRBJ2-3	TGTGCCAGCGCGGGGCCTAGCTTCACAGATACGCAGTATTTT	CASAGPSFTDTQYF
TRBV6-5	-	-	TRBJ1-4	TGTGCCAGCAGTTACGCGGCACTAGGGTTGAATGAAAAACTGTTTTTT	CASSYAALGLNEKLFF
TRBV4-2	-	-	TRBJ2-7	TGTGCCAGCAGTCACGCTAAGGGAGGAAACTACGAGCAGTACTTC	CASSHAKGGNYEQYF
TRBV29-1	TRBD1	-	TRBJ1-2	TGCAGCGTTGATAATAGGGGGCTTGGCTATGGCTACACCTTC	CSVDNRGLGYGYTF
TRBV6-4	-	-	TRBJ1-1	TGTGCCAGCAGTGACACGCAGAACACTGAAGCTTTCTTT	CASSDTQNTEAFF
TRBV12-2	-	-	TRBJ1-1	TGTGCAAGTCGCTTAGGGCAGGGGCAGGGGGCAGGTCCAGTCTGGGACACTGAAGCTTTCTTT	CASRLGQGQGAGPVWDTEAFF
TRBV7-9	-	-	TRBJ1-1	TGTGCCAGCAGGGACCTGGGACGGAACAATGAAGCTTTCTTT	CASRDLGRNNEAFF
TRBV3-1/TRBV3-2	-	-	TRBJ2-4	TGTGCCAGCAGCCAAGATCTATGGACGGTAGATTCCAGGTCGGCCAAAAACATTCAGTACTTC	CASSQDLWTVDSRSAKNIQYF
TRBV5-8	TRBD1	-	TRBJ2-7	TGTGCCAGCAGCCCGCTTCCGGGACAGGGTCTCGAGCAGTACTTC	CASSPLPGQGLEQYF
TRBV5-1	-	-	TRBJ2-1	TGCGCCAGCAGCTCCCTAGCCTACAATGAGCAGTTCTTC	CASSSLAYNEQFF
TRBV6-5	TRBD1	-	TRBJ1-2	TGTGCCACCAGTCCCGGGACAGCGGGCTACACCTTC	CATSPGTAGYTF
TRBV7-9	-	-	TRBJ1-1	TGTGCCAGCAGCTTAGCGCAAGACAGCCCTGAAGCTTTCTTT	CASSLAQDSPEAFF
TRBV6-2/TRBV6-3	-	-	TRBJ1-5	TGTGCCAGCAGTTACTCGGGGCAGGGGCCCGTAAATAGACAGCCCCAGCATTTT	CASSYSGQGPVNRQPQHF
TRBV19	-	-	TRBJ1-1	TGTGCCAGTACCCACCCGAGCCGGGTTTCCACTGAAGCTTTCTTT	CASTHPSRVSTEAFF
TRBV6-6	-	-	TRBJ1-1	TGTGCCAGCAGTGGCAGGGTCCCTGAAGCTTTCTTT	CASSGRVPEAFF
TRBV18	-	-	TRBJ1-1	TGTGCCAGCTCACCATCTCAGGGAATGGGGACTGAAGCTTTCTTT	CASSPSQGMGTEAFF
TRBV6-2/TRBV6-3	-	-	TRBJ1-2	TGTGCCAGCAGTCCCCGCCTATGGACATTAGCTAACTATGGCTACACCTTC	CASSPRLWTLANYGYTF
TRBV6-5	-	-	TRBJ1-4	TGTGCCAGCAGTTTCACACCGCACAGGACTAATGAAAAACTGTTTTTT	CASSFTPHRTNEKLFF
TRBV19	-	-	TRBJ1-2	TGTGCCAGTAGTATTTTCGCAGCCAACTATGGCTACACCTTC	CASSIFAANYGYTF
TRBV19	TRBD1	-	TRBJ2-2	TGTGCCAGTAGTTTCGGTCGTGGACAGGGTCTTAGGGCCGGGGAGCTGTTTTTT	CASSFGRGQGLRAGELFF
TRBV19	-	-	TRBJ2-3	TGTGCCAGTAGTAGGCAGCTCACAGATACGCAGTATTTT	CASSRQLTDTQYF
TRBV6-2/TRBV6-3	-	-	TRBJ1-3	TGTGCCAGCAGTTACCCCCAAGGGTCTGGAAACACCATATATTTT	CASSYPQGSGNTIYF
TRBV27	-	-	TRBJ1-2	TGTGCCAGCAGTTTCGGGTCGTCCTATGGCTACACCTTC	CASSFGSSYGYTF
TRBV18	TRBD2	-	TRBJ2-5	TGTGCCAGCTCACCTTCTATAGCGGGGGAAGAGACCCAGTACTTC	CASSPSIAGEETQYF
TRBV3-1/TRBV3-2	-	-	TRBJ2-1	TGTGCCAGCAGCCAAGGTATGGCCCGCTACAATGAGCAGTTCTTC	CASSQGMARYNEQFF
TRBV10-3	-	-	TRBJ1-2	TGTGCCATCAGTGTAAATAGCAGGTTGGATGGCTACACCTTC	CAISVNSRLDGYTF
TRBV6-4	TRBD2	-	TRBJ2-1	TGTGCCAGCAGGATGACTAGCGGGGGGGCGGATGAGCAGTTCTTC	CASRMTSGGADEQFF